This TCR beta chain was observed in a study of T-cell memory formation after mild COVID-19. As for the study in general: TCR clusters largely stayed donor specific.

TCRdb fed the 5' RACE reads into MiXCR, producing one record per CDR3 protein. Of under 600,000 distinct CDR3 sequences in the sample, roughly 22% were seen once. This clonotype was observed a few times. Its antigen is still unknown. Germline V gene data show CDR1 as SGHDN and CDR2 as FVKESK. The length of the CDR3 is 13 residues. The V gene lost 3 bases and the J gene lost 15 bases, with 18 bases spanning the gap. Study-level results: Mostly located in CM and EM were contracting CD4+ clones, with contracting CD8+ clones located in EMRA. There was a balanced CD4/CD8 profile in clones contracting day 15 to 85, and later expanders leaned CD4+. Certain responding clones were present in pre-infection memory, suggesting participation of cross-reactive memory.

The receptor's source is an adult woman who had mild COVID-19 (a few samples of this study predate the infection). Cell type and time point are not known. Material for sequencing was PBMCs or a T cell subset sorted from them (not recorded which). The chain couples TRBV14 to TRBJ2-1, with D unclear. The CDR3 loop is CASSHSEALVGFF. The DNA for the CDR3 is TGTGCCAGCAGCCATTCAGAGGCCCTGGTAGGGTTCTTC.